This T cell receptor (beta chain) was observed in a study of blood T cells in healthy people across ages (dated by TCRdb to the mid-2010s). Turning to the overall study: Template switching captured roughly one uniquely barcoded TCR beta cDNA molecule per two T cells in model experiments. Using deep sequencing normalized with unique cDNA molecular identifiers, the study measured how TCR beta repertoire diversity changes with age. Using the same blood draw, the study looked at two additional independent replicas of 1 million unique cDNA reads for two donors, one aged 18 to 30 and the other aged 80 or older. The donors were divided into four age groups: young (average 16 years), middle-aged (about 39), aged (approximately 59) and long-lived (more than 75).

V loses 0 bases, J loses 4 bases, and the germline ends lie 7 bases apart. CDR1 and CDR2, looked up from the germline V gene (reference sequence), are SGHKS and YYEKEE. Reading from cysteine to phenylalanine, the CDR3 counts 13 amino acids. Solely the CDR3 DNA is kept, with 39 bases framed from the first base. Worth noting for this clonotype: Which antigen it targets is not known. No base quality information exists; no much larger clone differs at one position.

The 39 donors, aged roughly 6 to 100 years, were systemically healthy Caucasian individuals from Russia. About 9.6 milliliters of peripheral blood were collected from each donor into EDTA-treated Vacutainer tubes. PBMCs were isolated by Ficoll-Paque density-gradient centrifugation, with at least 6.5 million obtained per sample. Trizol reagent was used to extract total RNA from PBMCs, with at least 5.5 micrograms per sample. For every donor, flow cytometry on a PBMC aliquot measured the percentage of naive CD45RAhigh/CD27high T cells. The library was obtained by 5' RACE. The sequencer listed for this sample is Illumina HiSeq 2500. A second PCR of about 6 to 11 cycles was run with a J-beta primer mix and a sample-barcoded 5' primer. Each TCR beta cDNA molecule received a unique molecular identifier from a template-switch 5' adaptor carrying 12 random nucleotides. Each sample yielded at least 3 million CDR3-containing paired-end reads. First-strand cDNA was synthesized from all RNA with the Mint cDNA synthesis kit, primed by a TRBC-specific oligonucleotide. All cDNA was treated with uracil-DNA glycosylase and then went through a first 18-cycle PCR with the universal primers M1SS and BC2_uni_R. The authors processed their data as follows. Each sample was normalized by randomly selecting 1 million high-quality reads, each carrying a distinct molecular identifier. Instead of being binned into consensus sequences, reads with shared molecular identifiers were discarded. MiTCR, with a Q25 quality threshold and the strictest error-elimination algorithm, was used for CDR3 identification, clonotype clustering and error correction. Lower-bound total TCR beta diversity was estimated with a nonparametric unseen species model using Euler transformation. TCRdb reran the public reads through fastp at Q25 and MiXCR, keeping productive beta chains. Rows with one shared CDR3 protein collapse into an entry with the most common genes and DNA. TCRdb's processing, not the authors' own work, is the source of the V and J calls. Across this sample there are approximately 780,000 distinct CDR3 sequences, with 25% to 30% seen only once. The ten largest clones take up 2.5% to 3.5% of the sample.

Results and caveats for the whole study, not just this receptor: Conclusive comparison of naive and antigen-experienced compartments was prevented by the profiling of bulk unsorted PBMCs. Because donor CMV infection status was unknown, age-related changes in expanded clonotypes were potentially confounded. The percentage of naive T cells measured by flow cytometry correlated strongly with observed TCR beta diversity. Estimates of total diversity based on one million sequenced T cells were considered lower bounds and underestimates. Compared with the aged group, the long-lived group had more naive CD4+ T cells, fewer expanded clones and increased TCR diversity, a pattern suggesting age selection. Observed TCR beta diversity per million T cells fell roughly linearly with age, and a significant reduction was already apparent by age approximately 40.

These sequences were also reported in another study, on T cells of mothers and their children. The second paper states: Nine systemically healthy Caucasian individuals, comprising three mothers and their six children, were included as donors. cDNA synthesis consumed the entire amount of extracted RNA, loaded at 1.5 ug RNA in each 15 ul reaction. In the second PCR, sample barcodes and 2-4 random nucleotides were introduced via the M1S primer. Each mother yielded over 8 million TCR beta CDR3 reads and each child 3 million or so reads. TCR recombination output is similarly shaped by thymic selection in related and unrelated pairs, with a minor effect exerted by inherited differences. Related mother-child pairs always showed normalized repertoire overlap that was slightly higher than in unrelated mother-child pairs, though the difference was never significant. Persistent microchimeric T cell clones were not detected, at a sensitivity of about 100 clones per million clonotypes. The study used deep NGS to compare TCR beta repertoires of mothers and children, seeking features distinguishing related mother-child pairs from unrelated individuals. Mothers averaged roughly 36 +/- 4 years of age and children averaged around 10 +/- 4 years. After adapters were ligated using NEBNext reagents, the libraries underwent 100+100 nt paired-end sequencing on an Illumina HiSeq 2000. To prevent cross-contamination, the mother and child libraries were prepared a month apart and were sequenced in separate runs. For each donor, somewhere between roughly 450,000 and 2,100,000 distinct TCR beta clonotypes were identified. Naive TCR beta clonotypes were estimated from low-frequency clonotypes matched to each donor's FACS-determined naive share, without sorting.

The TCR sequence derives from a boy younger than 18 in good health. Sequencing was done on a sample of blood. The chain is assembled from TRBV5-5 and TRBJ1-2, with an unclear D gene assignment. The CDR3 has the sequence CASSLATAYGYTF. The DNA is TGTGCCAGCAGCTTGGCCACAGCCTATGGCTACACCTTC.